This TCR beta chain was sequenced in a study of blood T cell repertoires in COVID-19. Turning to the study itself: T cells, B-cell-depleted T cells, or PBMCs supplied cDNA or gDNA.

Per the original methods: Nucleated cell number was recorded as an estimate derived from reference gene primer amplification. TCRdb keeps only in-frame clones here, not all; method: immunoSEQ multiplex PCR. The V and J calls and clone size were taken over from that table, and D and trimming were inferred from the DNA. The profile shows about 64,000 clones, 82% of them singletons. In germline, CDR1 is SNHLY, CDR2 FYNNEI. This CDR3 has 14 residues. Trimming took 6 bases from V and 0 from J, leaving 8 bases between them. This sequence originates from a human donor in a cohort sampled during active COVID-19. Sequencing was performed on peripheral blood. V is TRBV2 and J is TRBJ2-2; D is possibly TRBD2 (5 bases). CDR3 coding DNA: TGTGCCAGCAGCACGGGAACGAACACCGGGGAGCTGTTTTTT. Protein sequence: CASSTGTNTGELFF.